One sample yielded the 9 T cell receptor beta chains listed below, sequenced in a study of identical twins. TCRdb fed the 5' RACE reads into MiXCR, producing one record per CDR3 protein. The sample lists around 490,000 distinct CDR3 sequences, approximately 14% seen once, with roughly 0.44% in the top ten. Separately, the same data were catalogued under a study of yellow fever vaccine responses in identical twins.

Sequenced: CD4+ T cells sorted from blood. These receptors were taken from a woman aged 18-29 years in good health.

V and J are TRBV7-9 and TRBJ2-7; D uncertain. With 1 base removed from V and 6 bases from J, the gap between germline ends came to 16 bases. Germline V gene lookup returns CDR1 SEHNR and CDR2 FQNEAQ (reference sequence). The CDR3 has 15 residues. The CDR3 sequence is CASSLGTGFGTEQYV. CDR3 DNA sequence: TGTGCCAGCAGCTTAGGGACCGGCTTTGGAACCGAGCAGTACGTC.

V usage is TRBV21-1 and J usage is TRBJ2-2; TRBD1, the table's D call, lacks a check against the DNA. TRBV21-1 corresponds to a pseudogene. CDR3 size: 20 residues. CDR3 nucleotide sequence: TGTGCCAGCAGCAAAGGTAGGGTGGACAGACCCTACGCGAACACCGGGGAGCTGTTTTTT. Translation: CASSKGRVDRPYANTGELFF.

This clonotype was seen more than once but under ten times. Because the CDR3's place on the DNA is in doubt, the DNA is left out and the CDR3 is given as listed by TCRdb. The chain joins TRBV12-3 or TRBV12-4 to TRBJ2-1; TRBD1 is the table's D call and was not checked against the DNA. The CDR3 length is 15 residues, termini included. The CDR3 sequence: CASSSSGRLNNEQFF.

This chain connects TRBV6-6 to TRBJ1-2, with D possibly being TRBD1 (6 bases). The germline V gene has CDR1 MNHNY and CDR2 SVGAGI (reference sequence). The CDR3 loop spans 11 amino acids. V lost 7 bases and J 7 bases, leaving 10 bases between the germline ends. CDR3 amino acids: CASTQGFGYTF. CDR3 nucleotides: TGTGCCAGCACCCAGGGGTTTGGCTACACCTTC.

This rearrangement joins TRBV9 to TRBJ1-1, with TRBD1 as a possible D gene (5 bases). V dropped 7 bases and J dropped 1 base, with 11 bases sitting between them. The germline gives CDR1 SGDLS, CDR2 YYNGEE. The CDR3 sequence is 13 residues long. This CDR3 reads CASGWGENTEAFF. For the CDR3, the DNA is TGTGCCAGCGGCTGGGGCGAGAACACTGAAGCTTTCTTT.

This clonotype was seen at least ten times. The chain links TRBV5-1 to TRBJ1-1; D gene uncertain. The V end lost 1 base, the J end lost 6 bases, and 10 bases lay between the germline ends. This CDR3 spans 13 amino acids. Germline-derived CDR1 and CDR2 are SGHRS and YFSETQ. CDR3 in DNA: TGCGCCAGCAGCTTGACCCTTAGGGCTGAAGCTTTCTTT. Translating it yields CASSLTLRAEAFF.

The rearrangement uses TRBV5-1 and TRBJ1-1; TRBD1 matches at 9 bases. The CDR3 extends over 16 amino acids. Losses at the gene ends were 0 bases for V and 3 bases for J; bases not matched to a gene: 6. Germline V gene sequence: CDR1 SGHRS, CDR2 YFSETQ. CDR3 sequence (DNA): TGCGCCAGCAGCTTGGTGAGGACAGGGGAGGACACTGAAGCTTTCTTT. Its translation is CASSLVRTGEDTEAFF.

This clonotype appeared many times. This sequence joins TRBV29-1 and TRBJ1-3; D call uncertain. Trimming removed 5 bases at V and 4 bases at J, with 6 bases between. The CDR3 runs 11 residues. Germline CDR1 and CDR2: SQVTM and ANQGSEA. The CDR3 region is CSVTRGNTIYF. The CDR3 nucleotides read TGCAGCGTTACCAGGGGAAACACCATATATTTT.

J is TRBJ2-1 and V is TRBV20-1, with TRBD2 matching 11 bases. Losses at the gene ends were 1 base for V and 2 bases for J; bases not matched to a gene: 1. CDR3 length equals 15 residues. Looked up from germline, CDR1 is DFQATT and CDR2 is SNEGSKA (reference sequence). The CDR3 reads CSARATSGAYNEQFF. CDR3 sequence (DNA): TGCAGTGCTAGAGCGACTAGCGGGGCCTACAATGAGCAGTTCTTC.